This TCR beta chain came from a study of T cell changes during pregnancy in multiple sclerosis (dated by TCRdb to between 2018 and 2021). With regard to the full study: Changes in the T cell repertoire over the course of pregnancy were examined in this study in women with multiple sclerosis.

This clone turned up a few times. What antigen it recognizes has not been identified. Per-base quality was not reported, and no clone a single base away is much larger than it. To prepare the library, the immunoSEQ multiplex PCR assay was applied. In TCRdb, the immuneACCESS table is reduced to in-frame sequences with V and J assigned. These tables do not hold every clone; where another copy was compared, an unresolved V gene accounts for under half, and the others remain unexplained. This sample gives tens of thousands of clones in total; roughly 90% of them show up just once. The ten top clones hold approximately 0.9% of the sample. Its CDR3 holds 14 amino acids, cysteine through phenylalanine. CDR3 DNA is the only sequence kept; it has 42 bases, read in frame from the first base. From the germline V gene, CDR1 is SGDLS and CDR2 is YYNGEE. Trimming takes 0 bases from V and 5 bases from J, and the germline ends sit 9 bases apart.

The clonotype comes from a female donor with multiple sclerosis, enrolled in a pregnancy study. This sequence uses TRBV9 and TRBJ2-1, with the D gene too uncertain to name. This specimen consisted of peripheral blood, obtained before pregnancy. For the CDR3, the sequence is CASSVEVGDNEQFF. In nucleotide form, the sequence is TGTGCCAGCAGCGTAGAGGTAGGAGACAATGAGCAGTTCTTC. Outside the CDR3, residues come from the reference TRBV9 and TRBJ2-1 proteins, so the full variable domain is: DSGVTQTPKHLITATGQRVTLRCSPRSGDLSVYWYQQSLDQGLQFLIQYYNGEERAKGNILERFSAQQFPDLHSELNLSSLELGDSALYFCASSVEVGDNEQFFGPGTRLTVL.